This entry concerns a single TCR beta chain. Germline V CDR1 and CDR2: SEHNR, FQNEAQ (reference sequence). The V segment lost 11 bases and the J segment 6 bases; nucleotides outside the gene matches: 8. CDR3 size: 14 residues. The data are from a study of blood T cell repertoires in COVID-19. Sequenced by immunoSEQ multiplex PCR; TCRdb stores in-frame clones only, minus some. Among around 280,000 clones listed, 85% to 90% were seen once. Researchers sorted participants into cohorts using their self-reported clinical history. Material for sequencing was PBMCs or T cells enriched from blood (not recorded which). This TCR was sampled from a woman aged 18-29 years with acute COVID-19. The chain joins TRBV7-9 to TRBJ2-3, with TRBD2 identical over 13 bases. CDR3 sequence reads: CAGGGTSGIDTQYF. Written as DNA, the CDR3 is TGTGCCGGAGGGGGGACTAGCGGGATTGATACGCAGTATTTT.